This T cell receptor beta chain comes out of a study of T cell responses to AZD1222 COVID-19 vaccine. Study-wide findings and caveats: There were repertoire samples only from the period after the peak T cell response. Two doses of AZD1222 preceded a rise in Spike-specific TCR breadth and depth.

V lost 2 bases to trimming and J lost 6 bases; unmatched junction nucleotides: 7. In germline, CDR1 is SGHTA, CDR2 FQGNSA. CDR3 length: 14 residues. Assay: immunoSEQ multiplex PCR; the TCRdb copy retains only in-frame clones and omits some. The sample consists of roughly 100,000 clones, 80% to 90% of them appearing once. Comments on this clone: Its antigen remains unidentified.

The sample consisted of peripheral blood, taken on day 0 of AZD1222 vaccination. The receptor comes from an adult in good health. This chain connects TRBV7-2 to TRBJ2-7; 7 positions agree with TRBD2. The CDR3 DNA reads as TGTGCCAGCAGCTTATTCCAGCGGGGTTCCGAGCAGTACTTC. Its protein is CASSLFQRGSEQYF.